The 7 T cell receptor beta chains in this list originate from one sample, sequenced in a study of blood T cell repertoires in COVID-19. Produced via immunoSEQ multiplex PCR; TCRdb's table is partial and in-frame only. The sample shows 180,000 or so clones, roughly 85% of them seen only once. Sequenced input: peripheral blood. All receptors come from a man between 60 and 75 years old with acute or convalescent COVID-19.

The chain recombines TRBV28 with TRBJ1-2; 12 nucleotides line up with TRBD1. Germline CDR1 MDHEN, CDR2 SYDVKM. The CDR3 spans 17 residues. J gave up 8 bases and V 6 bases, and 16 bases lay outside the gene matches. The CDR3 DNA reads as TGTGCCAGCAGACTCCTGTTGGGACAGGGGGCGCCGGAGGGCTACACCTTC. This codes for CASRLLLGQGAPEGYTF.

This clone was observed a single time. The CDR3 sequence: CASSRTGRSNQPQHF. CDR3 DNA: TGTGCCAGTAGTAGGACAGGGCGGAGCAATCAGCCCCAGCATTTT. The chain links TRBV19 to TRBJ1-5, with 8 bases that match TRBD1. V shed 4 bases, J shed 1 base, and the junction held 3 bases outside the gene matches. Germline CDR1 is LNHDA and CDR2 is SQIVND (reference sequence). The CDR3 is made up of 15 amino acids.

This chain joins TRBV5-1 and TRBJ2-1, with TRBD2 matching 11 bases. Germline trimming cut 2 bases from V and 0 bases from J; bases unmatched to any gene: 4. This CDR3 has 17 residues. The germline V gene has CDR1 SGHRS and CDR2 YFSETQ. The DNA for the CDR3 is TGCGCCAGCAGCTTAACGCTAGCGGGGGGCTCCTACAATGAGCAGTTCTTC. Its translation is CASSLTLAGGSYNEQFF. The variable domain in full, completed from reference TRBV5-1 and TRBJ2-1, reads KAGVTQTPRYLIKTRGQQVTLSCSPISGHRSVSWYQQTPGQGLQFLFEYFSETQRNKGNFPGRFSGRQFSNSRSEMNVSTLELGDSALYLCASSLTLAGGSYNEQFFGPGTRLTVL.

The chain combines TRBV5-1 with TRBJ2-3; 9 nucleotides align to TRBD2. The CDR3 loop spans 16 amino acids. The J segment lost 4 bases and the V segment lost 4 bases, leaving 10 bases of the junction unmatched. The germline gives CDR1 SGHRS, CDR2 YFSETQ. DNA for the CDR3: TGCGCCAGCAGCAAGCTTAGCGGGAGTAGTGCAGATACGCAGTATTTT. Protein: CASSKLSGSSADTQYF. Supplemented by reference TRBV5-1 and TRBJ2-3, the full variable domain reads KAGVTQTPRYLIKTRGQQVTLSCSPISGHRSVSWYQQTPGQGLQFLFEYFSETQRNKGNFPGRFSGRQFSNSRSEMNVSTLELGDSALYLCASSKLSGSSADTQYFGPGTRLTVL.

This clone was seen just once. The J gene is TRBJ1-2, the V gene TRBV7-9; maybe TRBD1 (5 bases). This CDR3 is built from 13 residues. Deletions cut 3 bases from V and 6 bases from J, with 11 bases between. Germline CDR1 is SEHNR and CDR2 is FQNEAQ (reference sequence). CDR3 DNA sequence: TGTGCCAGCAGCTTCGAACAGGATAATGGCTACACCTTC. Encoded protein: CASSFEQDNGYTF.

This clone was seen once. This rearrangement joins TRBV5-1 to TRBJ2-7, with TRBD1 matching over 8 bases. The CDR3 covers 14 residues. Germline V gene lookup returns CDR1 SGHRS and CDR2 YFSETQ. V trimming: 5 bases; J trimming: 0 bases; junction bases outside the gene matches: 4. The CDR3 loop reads CASRQGQDSYEQYF. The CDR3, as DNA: TGCGCCAGCAGGCAGGGACAGGACTCCTACGAGCAGTACTTC.

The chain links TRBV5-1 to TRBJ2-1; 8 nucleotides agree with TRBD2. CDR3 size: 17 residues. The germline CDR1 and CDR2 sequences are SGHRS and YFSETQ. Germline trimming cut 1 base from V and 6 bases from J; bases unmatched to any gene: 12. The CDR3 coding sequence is TGCGCCAGCAGCTTGTTCGGAACTAGCGGAGTTCTCAATGAGCAGTTCTTC. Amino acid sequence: CASSLFGTSGVLNEQFF.